This TCR beta chain was sequenced in a study of OX40 agonist ivuxolimab in advanced cancers. About the study: Dosing consisted of intravenous ivuxolimab at 0.01 to 10 mg/kg every 2 weeks. Hepatocellular carcinoma, melanoma, renal cell or head and neck cancer was diagnosed in the dose-escalation patients. The study's findings and limits: Compared with CD4+, CD8+ T cells on average had more expanded clones. Low normalized T-cell clonal expansion was additionally recorded for some nonresponders.

This table comes from immunoSEQ multiplex PCR, and its TCRdb copy is limited to in-frame clones, with some not included. There are 75,000 to 90,000 clones in the sample; 80% to 90% occur only once, and around 1.5% lies in the top ten. Concerning this clone itself: Its antigen is as yet unknown.

J gave up 5 bases and V 0 bases, and 10 bases lay outside the gene matches. The germline V gene has CDR1 LGHNA and CDR2 YSLEER. The CDR3 length is 18 residues. The receptor comes from an adult with an advanced solid tumor such as melanoma, head and neck, liver or kidney cancer. The chain recombines TRBV4-3 with TRBJ2-2, with TRBD2 matching 9 bases. Material: CD4+ or CD8+ T cells sorted from blood, obtained in a trial of the OX40 agonist ivuxolimab. The CDR3 coding sequence is TGCGCCAGCAGCCAAGAGAGTAGCGGGGGTTCATGGACCGGGGAGCTGTTTTTT. Protein: CASSQESSGGSWTGELFF.